The rows below give T cell receptor beta chains drawn from one sample of a study of blood T cells in healthy people across ages. TCRdb fed the 5' RACE reads into MiXCR, producing one record per CDR3 protein. The sample includes over a million distinct CDR3 sequences, approximately 60% of them seen just once. Sequencing was carried out using blood. These receptors were taken from a man in his late teens or twenties in good health. The CDR3 runs from the conserved cysteine through the conserved F or W. Each record gives: clone size, V gene, J gene, D gene, CDR3 DNA, CDR3 protein. D genes are given only for firm matches. Expanded clones are given a class, and other clones once, few, many or no size at all.

size: NA
V: TRBV7-9
J: TRBJ2-3
D: NA
DNA: TGTGCCAGCAGCTCCCACGGTGCCACAGATACGCAGTATTTT
CDR3: CASSSHGATDTQYF

size: NA
V: TRBV7-9
J: TRBJ2-1
D: NA
DNA: TGTGCCACCCGTATCCCTCGGGGGTTGAGTCCACTATACAATGAGCAGTTCTTC
CDR3: CATRIPRGLSPLYNEQFF

size: few
V: TRBV10-1
J: TRBJ2-5
D: NA
DNA: TGCGCCAGCAGTGAGACAGGGTGGGGAGAGACCCAGTACTTC
CDR3: CASSETGWGETQYF

size: NA
V: TRBV4-1
J: TRBJ2-1
D: NA
DNA: TGCGCCAGCAGCCAAGTGCCAGCGATATACAATGAGCAGTTCTTC
CDR3: CASSQVPAIYNEQFF

size: NA
V: TRBV4-3
J: TRBJ2-3
D: NA
DNA: TGCGCCAGCAGCCAAGATCACGGTTCTAGCACAGATACGCAGTATTTT
CDR3: CASSQDHGSSTDTQYF

size: NA
V: TRBV3-1
J: TRBJ2-7
D: NA
DNA: TGTGCCAGCCGGGACAAGCTCTCCTACGAGCAGTACTTC
CDR3: CASRDKLSYEQYF

size: NA
V: TRBV29-1
J: TRBJ1-4
D: NA
DNA: TGCAGCGTTGATGCGGGAGGGGGGGAAGAAAAACTGTTTTTT
CDR3: CSVDAGGGEEKLFF

size: NA
V: TRBV11-2
J: TRBJ2-3
D: TRBD2
DNA: TGTGCCAGCAGCGAACTAGCGGGTTGGACAGATACGCAGTATTTT
CDR3: CASSELAGWTDTQYF

size: NA
V: TRBV29-1
J: TRBJ2-2
D: TRBD1
DNA: TGCAGCGTAGAGGACAGGACGAACACCGGGGAGCTGTTTTTT
CDR3: CSVEDRTNTGELFF

size: few
V: TRBV6-1
J: TRBJ1-2
D: TRBD1
DNA: TGTGCCAGCAGTGAATCCCCCCGGGACAGTCTCTATGGCTACACCTTC
CDR3: CASSESPRDSLYGYTF

size: NA
V: TRBV4-1
J: TRBJ2-1
D: TRBD1
DNA: TGCGCCAGCAGCCAAGATTCGACAGGGGGCCTTATGAATGAGCAGTTCTTC
CDR3: CASSQDSTGGLMNEQFF

size: NA
V: TRBV12-3/TRBV12-4
J: TRBJ1-2
D: TRBD1
DNA: TGTGCCAACAAACCTCACGGACAGGCCAACTATGGCTACACCTTC
CDR3: CANKPHGQANYGYTF

size: NA
V: TRBV7-8
J: TRBJ2-1
D: NA
DNA: TGTGCCAGCAGCCCTCGAACAGGGTCCCAGTTCTTC
CDR3: CASSPRTGSQFF

size: NA
V: TRBV3-1
J: TRBJ2-1
D: NA
DNA: TGTGCCAGCAGCCAGTCCTTAAACCCGGGATCCCAGTTCTTC
CDR3: CASSQSLNPGSQFF

size: few
V: TRBV20-1
J: TRBJ2-7
D: TRBD1
DNA: TGCAGTGCTAGAGTCGCCCAGGGGGCACGTGAGCAGTACTTC
CDR3: CSARVAQGAREQYF

size: few
V: TRBV27
J: TRBJ2-7
D: NA
DNA: TGTGCCAGCAGTTTATCGTTCTCAGTGGGAGACGAGCAGTACTTC
CDR3: CASSLSFSVGDEQYF

size: few
V: TRBV6-2/TRBV6-3
J: TRBJ1-1
D: NA
DNA: TGTGCCAGCAGTAGGGAGGACAGAGGAACTGAAGCTTTCTTT
CDR3: CASSREDRGTEAFF

size: NA
V: TRBV9
J: TRBJ2-1
D: NA
DNA: TGTGCCAGCAGTCCTTGGGGGGCTACATACAATGAGCAGTTCTTC
CDR3: CASSPWGATYNEQFF

size: few
V: TRBV2
J: TRBJ2-7
D: TRBD1
DNA: TGTGCCAGCAGCGCACGGACAGGGGCTCCCTACGAGCAGTACTTC
CDR3: CASSARTGAPYEQYF

size: NA
V: TRBV5-3
J: TRBJ2-3
D: TRBD2
DNA: TGTGCCAGCAGCTTCGGGGGACTAGCGGGGGGGTTAGATACGCAGTATTTT
CDR3: CASSFGGLAGGLDTQYF